These T cell receptor beta chains were read from a single sample in a study of blood T cell repertoires in COVID-19. Clones were read by immunoSEQ multiplex PCR, and TCRdb kept only the in-frame ones, dropping some. The data contain 50,000 to 65,000 clones, roughly 72% of them singletons. Sequencing was performed on peripheral blood. These receptors came from a woman aged 70 to 79 with COVID-19, enrolled during active disease. Each CDR3 is given with its conserved first and last residue. Fields, in order: V gene, J gene, D gene, clone size, CDR3 DNA, CDR3 protein. The D gene is left open where the match is weak. Only some rows state a clone size, as once, few, many or a class for expanded clones.

v_gene: TRBV6-4; j_gene: TRBJ1-1; d_gene: NA; abundance: NA; CDR3nt: TGTGCCAGCAGTGACTCTCGACAGGTGAGTAACACTGAAGCTTTCTTT; CDR3aa: CASSDSRQVSNTEAFF
v_gene: TRBV19; j_gene: TRBJ2-1; d_gene: TRBD2; abundance: NA; CDR3nt: TGTGCCAGTAGACCCGGGACTAGCGAGGACAATGAGCAGTTCTTC; CDR3aa: CASRPGTSEDNEQFF
v_gene: TRBV5-4; j_gene: TRBJ2-7; d_gene: TRBD2; abundance: many; CDR3nt: TGTGCCAGCAGCAGGACTAGCGGGGGGACAGGAGAGCAGTACTTC; CDR3aa: CASSRTSGGTGEQYF
v_gene: TRBV6-1; j_gene: TRBJ2-4; d_gene: NA; abundance: few; CDR3nt: TGTGCCAGCAGTGAAACGGGGGGCGCCGTCCTTCAGTACTTC; CDR3aa: CASSETGGAVLQYF
v_gene: TRBV28; j_gene: TRBJ2-2; d_gene: NA; abundance: NA; CDR3nt: TGTGCCACCTCGACCGGGGAGCTGTTTTTT; CDR3aa: CATSTGELFF
v_gene: TRBV2; j_gene: TRBJ1-1; d_gene: NA; abundance: NA; CDR3nt: TGTGCCAGCAGTGAAAGGGGGATCACTGAAGCTTTCTTT; CDR3aa: CASSERGITEAFF
v_gene: TRBV7-6; j_gene: TRBJ1-1; d_gene: NA; abundance: NA; CDR3nt: TGTGCCAGCAGCTTAGCGGGGGGGCTAGACACTGAAGCTTTCTTT; CDR3aa: CASSLAGGLDTEAFF
v_gene: TRBV7-2; j_gene: TRBJ2-3; d_gene: NA; abundance: NA; CDR3nt: TGTGCCAGCAGCTTAGGGACCGGTGGGAGGAGCACAGATACGCAGTATTTT; CDR3aa: CASSLGTGGRSTDTQYF
v_gene: TRBV28; j_gene: TRBJ2-2; d_gene: NA; abundance: NA; CDR3nt: TGTGCCAGCAGTTTTAGCGGGAACACCGGGGAGCTGTTTTTT; CDR3aa: CASSFSGNTGELFF
v_gene: TRBV15; j_gene: TRBJ2-2; d_gene: TRBD2; abundance: NA; CDR3nt: TGTGCCACCCGGCGCGGGAGGATCGGGGAGCTGTTTTTT; CDR3aa: CATRRGRIGELFF
v_gene: TRBV9; j_gene: TRBJ2-2; d_gene: NA; abundance: NA; CDR3nt: TGTGCCAGCAGGTCAGGGTACACCGGGGAGCTGTTTTTT; CDR3aa: CASRSGYTGELFF
v_gene: TRBV4-1; j_gene: TRBJ2-4; d_gene: NA; abundance: few; CDR3nt: TGCGCCAGCAGCCAAGATCCTGGTCTCACTTCAAACATTCAGTACTTC; CDR3aa: CASSQDPGLTSNIQYF
v_gene: TRBV6-5; j_gene: TRBJ2-3; d_gene: NA; abundance: NA; CDR3nt: TGTGCCAGCAGTTACTCGATAAGGGGCAGCACAGATACGCAGTATTTT; CDR3aa: CASSYSIRGSTDTQYF
v_gene: TRBV7-2; j_gene: TRBJ1-6; d_gene: NA; abundance: NA; CDR3nt: TGTGCCAGCAGCTTACAGGGATACTCACCCCTCCACTTT; CDR3aa: CASSLQGYSPLHF
v_gene: TRBV29-1; j_gene: TRBJ2-1; d_gene: TRBD2; abundance: NA; CDR3nt: TGCAGCGTCGCCGGACTAGCGGGAGTCAATGAGCAGTTCTTC; CDR3aa: CSVAGLAGVNEQFF
v_gene: TRBV11-2; j_gene: TRBJ2-5; d_gene: NA; abundance: NA; CDR3nt: TGTGCCAGCAGCCTCGGACAACAAGAGACCCAGTACTTC; CDR3aa: CASSLGQQETQYF
v_gene: TRBV7-9; j_gene: TRBJ1-2; d_gene: NA; abundance: NA; CDR3nt: TGTGCCAGCAGCCCAGCCCCACAGGGCGGATACACCTTC; CDR3aa: CASSPAPQGGYTF
v_gene: TRBV7-9; j_gene: TRBJ2-3; d_gene: NA; abundance: NA; CDR3nt: TGTGCCGGCTATTCCGGGGTTAGCACAGATACGCAGTATTTT; CDR3aa: CAGYSGVSTDTQYF
v_gene: TRBV11-3; j_gene: TRBJ2-1; d_gene: TRBD2; abundance: NA; CDR3nt: TGTGCCAGCAGCTTAGGGTGGCGGGAGTCCCACAATGAGCAGTTCTTC; CDR3aa: CASSLGWRESHNEQFF
v_gene: TRBV7-2; j_gene: TRBJ1-5; d_gene: NA; abundance: NA; CDR3nt: TGTGCCAGCAGCTTAGCGCCCCGGGACTCCCTGACACTGCATTTT; CDR3aa: CASSLAPRDSLTLHF
v_gene: TRBV6-2/TRBV6-3; j_gene: TRBJ2-1; d_gene: NA; abundance: NA; CDR3nt: TGTGCCAGCAGTTCGTCCGGGAATCCCCACGCCGATGAGCAGTTCTTC; CDR3aa: CASSSSGNPHADEQFF
v_gene: TRBV19; j_gene: TRBJ1-2; d_gene: TRBD1; abundance: NA; CDR3nt: TGTGCCAGTAGTATAGAGGGCAGGGGGAATTTCTATGGCTACACCTTC; CDR3aa: CASSIEGRGNFYGYTF
v_gene: TRBV3-1/TRBV3-2; j_gene: TRBJ2-5; d_gene: NA; abundance: NA; CDR3nt: TGTGCCAGCAGCCAGAGAGAGCGGGAGACCCAGTACTTC; CDR3aa: CASSQRERETQYF
v_gene: TRBV6-6; j_gene: TRBJ2-7; d_gene: NA; abundance: NA; CDR3nt: TGTGCCTCCGGGTACTACGAGCAGTACTTC; CDR3aa: CASGYYEQYF
v_gene: TRBV6-1; j_gene: TRBJ1-4; d_gene: NA; abundance: NA; CDR3nt: TGTGCCAGCAGTGAAGGGCAATCCAATGAAAAACTGTTTTTT; CDR3aa: CASSEGQSNEKLFF
v_gene: TRBV7-2; j_gene: TRBJ2-3; d_gene: TRBD1; abundance: NA; CDR3nt: TGTGCCAGCAGCTCAGGGACAGGGGGCGCGACAGATACGCAGTATTTT; CDR3aa: CASSSGTGGATDTQYF
v_gene: TRBV27; j_gene: TRBJ2-1; d_gene: NA; abundance: medium-sized; CDR3nt: TGTGCCAGCATATATCGGGGGTTCGGTGTGGATGAGCAGTTCTTC; CDR3aa: CASIYRGFGVDEQFF
v_gene: TRBV9; j_gene: TRBJ1-2; d_gene: NA; abundance: NA; CDR3nt: TGTGCCAGCAGCGTAGGGCAGCTAGATTATGGCTACACCTTC; CDR3aa: CASSVGQLDYGYTF
v_gene: TRBV5-1; j_gene: TRBJ2-1; d_gene: TRBD1; abundance: once; CDR3nt: TGCGCCAGCAGCCAAGGGACAGGGGGCATTTCCTACAATGAGCAGTTCTTC; CDR3aa: CASSQGTGGISYNEQFF
v_gene: TRBV5-4; j_gene: TRBJ2-1; d_gene: NA; abundance: NA; CDR3nt: TGTGCCAGCAATACGCGGCCTGTCGAGAATGAGCAGTTCTTC; CDR3aa: CASNTRPVENEQFF
v_gene: TRBV7-2; j_gene: TRBJ1-2; d_gene: NA; abundance: NA; CDR3nt: TGTGCCAGCACCCTAGTACTATCCTATGGCTACACCTTC; CDR3aa: CASTLVLSYGYTF
v_gene: TRBV7-2; j_gene: TRBJ2-1; d_gene: TRBD2; abundance: NA; CDR3nt: TGTGCCAGCAGCGCGGAGAGCGGGGGGGCTTACAATGAGCAGTTCTTC; CDR3aa: CASSAESGGAYNEQFF
v_gene: TRBV11-3; j_gene: TRBJ2-7; d_gene: TRBD1; abundance: few; CDR3nt: TGTGCCAGCAGCTTATTCGGGACAGGGAGCATTTACGAGCAGTACTTC; CDR3aa: CASSLFGTGSIYEQYF
v_gene: TRBV5-8; j_gene: TRBJ1-5; d_gene: NA; abundance: NA; CDR3nt: TGTGCCAGCAGCGGGGAGACAGGCCGTAGCAATCAGCCCCAGCATTTT; CDR3aa: CASSGETGRSNQPQHF
v_gene: TRBV7-3; j_gene: TRBJ1-2; d_gene: TRBD1; abundance: few; CDR3nt: TGTGCCAGCAGCTCCGGGACAGGGACCTATGGCTACACCTTC; CDR3aa: CASSSGTGTYGYTF
v_gene: TRBV24-1; j_gene: TRBJ2-2; d_gene: NA; abundance: NA; CDR3nt: TGTGCCACGGACGGGGACACCGGGGAGCTGTTTTTT; CDR3aa: CATDGDTGELFF
v_gene: TRBV2; j_gene: TRBJ1-3; d_gene: NA; abundance: NA; CDR3nt: TGTGCCAGCAGTGAGGACAACTCCGACCGGTTATTGTTT; CDR3aa: CASSEDNSDRLLF